These 5 T cell receptor beta chains originate from one sample sequenced in a study of T-cell reconstitution after alpha-beta-depleted transplantation in children. During its preparation, the TCRbeta library received unique molecular identifiers. TCRdb itself ran the PCR reads through MiXCR, one entry per CDR3 protein. The repertoire holds a few hundred thousand distinct CDR3 sequences, with 9% to 10% as singletons. This specimen consisted of PBMCs from the stem cell graft donor, obtained from the stem cell graft. These receptors were obtained from a human donor who donated a stem cell graft to a child with SCID.

At least ten counts were recorded for this clonotype. The V gene is TRBV11-2, the J gene TRBJ2-2; D is undetermined. V was clipped by 1 base and J by 4 bases, with 7 bases between them. This CDR3 has 14 residues. Germline CDR1 is SGHAT and CDR2 is FQNNGV. The CDR3 region is CASSLVRPTGELFF. The CDR3 DNA follows: TGTGCCAGCAGCTTAGTTCGGCCCACCGGGGAGCTGTTTTTT.

This clonotype was observed at least ten times. The V and J genes are TRBV5-6 and TRBJ1-1; 12 bases agree with TRBD1. The V gene end was trimmed by 3 bases and the J gene end by 2 bases; junction bases not matched to a gene: 5. In germline, CDR1 is SGHDT, CDR2 YYEEEE. This CDR3 is 16 amino acids long. The CDR3 DNA sequence: TGTGCCAGCAGCTCGGGACAGGGGGCCAGCAACACTGAAGCTTTCTTT. Protein sequence: CASSSGQGASNTEAFF.

In this sample, this clonotype turned up many times. This chain joins TRBV9 and TRBJ1-1; tentative D call: TRBD1 (6 bases). Trimming shortened V by 3 bases and J by 3 bases, and 9 bases separated the two germline ends. The CDR3 has 13 amino acids. Germline loops: CDR1 SGDLS, CDR2 YYNGEE. CDR3 nucleotides: TGTGCCAGCAGCGACCGACAGGACACTGAAGCTTTCTTT. Amino acid sequence: CASSDRQDTEAFF.

This clonotype was picked up many times. The chain has TRBV5-1 and TRBJ2-7; D not certain. Germline V CDR1 and CDR2: SGHRS, YFSETQ. This CDR3 contains 12 residues. The V end lost 1 base, the J end lost 5 bases, and 7 bases lay between the germline ends. The CDR3 sequence is CASSLNLDEQYF. The CDR3 nucleotides are TGCGCCAGCAGCTTGAACCTCGACGAGCAGTACTTC. Full variable domain (outside the CDR3, taken from reference TRBV5-1 and TRBJ2-7): KAGVTQTPRYLIKTRGQQVTLSCSPISGHRSVSWYQQTPGQGLQFLFEYFSETQRNKGNFPGRFSGRQFSNSRSEMNVSTLELGDSALYLCASSLNLDEQYFGPGTRLTVT.

This clonotype was recorded a few times. This chain links TRBV7-9 with TRBJ1-2, with TRBD1 matching over 7 bases. The J segment lost 8 bases and the V segment lost 4 bases, leaving 7 bases of the junction unmatched. The CDR3 consists of 13 residues. The V gene's germline CDR1 is SEHNR and CDR2 FQNEAQ (reference sequence). The CDR3 DNA reads as TGTGCCAGCAGCTCCTCAGGGGGACCAGGCTACACCTTC. It specifies CASSSSGGPGYTF.